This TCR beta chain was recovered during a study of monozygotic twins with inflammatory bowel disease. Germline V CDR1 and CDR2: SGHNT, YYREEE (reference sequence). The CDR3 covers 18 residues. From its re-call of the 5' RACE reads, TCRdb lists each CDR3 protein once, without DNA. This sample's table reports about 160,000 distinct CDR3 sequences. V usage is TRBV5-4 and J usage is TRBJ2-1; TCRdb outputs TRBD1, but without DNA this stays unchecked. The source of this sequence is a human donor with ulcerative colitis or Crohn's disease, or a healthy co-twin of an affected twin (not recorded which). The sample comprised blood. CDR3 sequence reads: CASSLGRPQSGVYNEQFF.